This T cell receptor beta chain was found in a study of OX40 agonist ivuxolimab in advanced cancers. CDR1 is SGHDN, CDR2 FVKESK, per germline. The CDR3 has 12 residues. V was pared by 5 bases and J by 8 bases, with 12 bases between. The method was immunoSEQ multiplex PCR; TCRdb's version includes in-frame clones alone and lacks a portion of them. Seen here are around 81,000 clones, about 81% observed once, and the top ten hold approximately 7%. This clone was counted between two and nine times. The V and J genes are TRBV14 and TRBJ1-2; a weak D match, TRBD1 (6 bases). The sequence came from an adult with an advanced solid tumor such as melanoma, head and neck, liver or kidney cancer. The specimen was CD4+ or CD8+ T cells sorted from blood, collected in a trial of the OX40 agonist ivuxolimab. CDR3 protein: CASSSTGTGYTF. CDR3 DNA: TGTGCCAGCAGCTCTACAGGGACCGGCTACACCTTC.